This passage covers 4 T cell receptor beta chains from one sample sequenced in a study of post-analysis software for immune sequencing data. General study results and limits: Five TRBV segments, including TRBV5-6, TRBV5-1 and TRBV20-1, were more frequent in patients than controls.

Their recognized antigens are unknown. Unique-molecular-identifier-tagged TCR beta cDNA libraries were used. TCRdb ran MiXCR on the PCR reads and lists one entry per CDR3 protein. The table has 350,000 to 450,000 distinct CDR3 sequences, roughly 38% seen once; the top ten hold approximately 7.6%. Sequencing input: blood. Every receptor here comes from a girl aged 2-10 years with multiple sclerosis.

The V and J genes are TRBV5-6 and TRBJ2-3; D gene unclear. The germline V and J ends were trimmed by 0 bases and 5 bases, with 10 bases remaining between them. The V gene's germline CDR1 is SGHDT and CDR2 YYEEEE. The CDR3 extends over 14 amino acids. This chain's CDR3 is CASSLEVLKDTQYF. The CDR3 DNA is TGTGCCAGCAGCTTGGAAGTCCTCAAAGATACGCAGTATTTT.

This clonotype occurred once. The chain employs TRBV20-1 and TRBJ2-5, with TRBD2 as a possible D gene (5 bases). The J call may be incorrect, as the DNA end agrees better with TRBJ2-7. This CDR3 has 15 residues. The germline gives CDR1 DFQATT, CDR2 SNEGSKA (reference sequence). CDR3 amino acids: CSARDISSSAYEQYF. DNA of the CDR3: TGCAGTGCTAGAGATATTTCTAGCTCCGCCTACGAGCAGTACTTC.

The chain combines TRBV7-3 with TRBJ2-3; D might be TRBD2 (6 bases). The CDR3 has 16 residues. CDR1 is SGHTA, CDR2 FQGTGA, per germline. V lost 1 base, J lost 3 bases, and 14 bases lay in between. CDR3 in DNA: TGTGCCAGCAGCTTAAATAGCGGAATAGGTACAGATACGCAGTATTTT. It encodes CASSLNSGIGTDTQYF.

This clonotype was detected a few times. The CDR3 loop reads CSVDTGANGYTF. CDR3 coding DNA: TGCAGCGTTGATACGGGGGCGAATGGCTACACCTTC. This sequence joins TRBV29-1 and TRBJ1-2; possibly TRBD1 for D (6 bases). V was trimmed by 3 bases and J by 6 bases, leaving 11 bases between them. The CDR3 has 12 residues. In germline, CDR1 is SQVTM, CDR2 ANQGSEA.